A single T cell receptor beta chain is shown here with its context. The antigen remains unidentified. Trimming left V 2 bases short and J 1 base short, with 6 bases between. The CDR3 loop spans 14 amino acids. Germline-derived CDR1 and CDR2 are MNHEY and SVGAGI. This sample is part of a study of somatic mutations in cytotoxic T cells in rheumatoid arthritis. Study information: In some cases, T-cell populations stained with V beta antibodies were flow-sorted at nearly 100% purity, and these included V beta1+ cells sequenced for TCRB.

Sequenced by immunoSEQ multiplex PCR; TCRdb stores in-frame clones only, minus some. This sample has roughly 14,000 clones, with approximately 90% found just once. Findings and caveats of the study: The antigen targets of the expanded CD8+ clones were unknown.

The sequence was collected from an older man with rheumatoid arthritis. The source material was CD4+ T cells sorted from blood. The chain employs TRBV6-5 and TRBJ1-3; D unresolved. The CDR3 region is CASSYQNSGNTIYF. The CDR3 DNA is TGTGCCAGCAGTTACCAGAATTCTGGAAACACCATATATTTT.